The 17 T cell receptor beta chains reported below all come from one sample, sequenced in a study of cytomegalovirus exposure and HLA in healthy donors. Both 60 Vbeta primers and 13 Jbeta primers went into the PCR. Some clones are missing from TCRdb's copy, which holds only in-frame ones; the method was immunoSEQ multiplex PCR. The sample data list around 210,000 clones. The sequenced material came from PBMCs. The receptors here all came from a woman aged 25 to 39 in good health and CMV-seropositive.

The chain joins TRBV29-1 to TRBJ1-1; D is ambiguous. CDR1 SQVTM and CDR2 ANQGSEA come from the germline V gene. V lost 4 bases and J lost 9, with 12 bases in between. The CDR3 length is 11 residues. CDR3 sequence (DNA): TGCAGCGTTGCTTTGAGCCATCAAGCTTTCTTT. Amino acids: CSVALSHQAFF.

J is TRBJ1-1 and V is TRBV27; 12 nucleotides agree with TRBD1. The junction had 12 bases not matched to a gene; V was cut back by 0 bases and J by 4 bases. CDR3 length: 19 amino acids. CDR1 MNHEY and CDR2 SMNVEV come from the germline V gene (reference sequence). The CDR3 reads CASSLSVNRDRGRGTEAFF. As DNA, the CDR3 is TGTGCCAGCAGTTTATCGGTTAACCGGGACAGGGGGCGAGGCACTGAAGCTTTCTTT.

The genes are TRBV6-5 and TRBJ2-7; the match to TRBD2 covers 11 bases. CDR1 MNHEY and CDR2 SVGAGI come from the germline V gene. The length of the CDR3 is 14 residues. V was clipped by 3 bases and J by 4 bases; unmatched bases: 2. CDR3 loop: CASSYLAGGYEQYF. CDR3 nucleotide sequence: TGTGCCAGCAGTTATCTAGCGGGAGGTTACGAGCAGTACTTC.

A word on this clone: Additional DNA sequences in this sample encode the identical CDR3. This chain connects TRBV7-2 to TRBJ1-1; D call uncertain. The germline V gene encodes CDR1 SGHTA and CDR2 FQGNSA. Trimming took off 0 bases at V and 1 base at J, with 3 bases between the two ends. CDR3 length equals 13 residues. The DNA of the CDR3 is TGTGCCAGCAGCTTAGCCAGGAACACTGAAGCTTTCTTT. As protein: CASSLARNTEAFF.

The V call is TRBV9, the J call TRBJ2-5; 7 nucleotides match TRBD2. J was trimmed by 1 base and V by 7 bases; bases with no gene match: 10. The CDR3 loop spans 15 amino acids. CDR1 SGDLS and CDR2 YYNGEE come from the germline V gene. The CDR3 nucleotides are TGTGCCAGCTCCCCAGGCGGGAGAGGCCAAGAGACCCAGTACTTC. It codes for CASSPGGRGQETQYF.

V is TRBV6-5 and J is TRBJ2-7; TRBD1 is a possible D gene (6 bases). CDR3 length: 12 amino acids. Deletions cut 6 bases from V and 6 bases from J, with 12 bases between. CDR1 is MNHEY, CDR2 SVGAGI, per germline. This chain's CDR3 is CASSNTGFEQYF. Here the CDR3 DNA reads TGTGCCAGCAGCAATACAGGGTTCGAGCAGTACTTC.

The gene calls are TRBV18 and TRBJ1-5; D unresolved. The germline gives CDR1 KGHSH, CDR2 LQKENI. V lost 2 bases to trimming and J lost 7 bases, with 9 bases between them. This CDR3 has 13 amino acids. The CDR3 DNA is TGTGCCAGCTCACCAAGCGGGGAGCAGCCCCAGCATTTT. Residues: CASSPSGEQPQHF.

This chain joins TRBV6-1 and TRBJ1-1; D remains ambiguous. The CDR3 runs 14 residues. The germline CDR1 and CDR2 sequences are MNHNS and SASEGT. Trimming removed 5 bases from V and 0 bases from J, with 10 bases in between. CDR3 sequence reads: CASSPHPLNTEAFF. The CDR3 DNA follows: TGTGCCAGCAGTCCACACCCATTGAACACTGAAGCTTTCTTT.

The V gene is TRBV18, the J gene TRBJ1-2; a weak D match, TRBD1 (5 bases). V was trimmed by 3 bases and J by 4 bases, leaving 9 bases between them. The CDR3 has 13 amino acids. Germline lookup yields CDR1 KGHSH and CDR2 LQKENI. The DNA of the CDR3 is TGTGCCAGCTCACCGACAGTCTTCTATGGCTACACCTTC. It yields the protein CASSPTVFYGYTF.

This chain connects TRBV11-3 to TRBJ1-1, with D unclear. Germline CDR1 reads SGHNT; CDR2 reads YENEEA. V was shortened by 2 bases and J by 0 bases, with 7 bases between the two germline ends. The CDR3 totals 14 residues. For the CDR3, the DNA is TGTGCCAGCAGCTTATACGGGGTGAACACTGAAGCTTTCTTT. This gives the protein CASSLYGVNTEAFF. The whole variable domain, filled in from reference TRBV11-3 and TRBJ1-1, reads EAGVVQSPRYKIIEKKQPVAFWCNPISGHNTLYWYLQNLGQGPELLIRYENEEAVDDSQLPKDRFSAERLKGVDSTLKIQPAELGDSAVYLCASSLYGVNTEAFFGQGTRLTVV.

V gene TRBV2 combines with J gene TRBJ2-2, with 9 bases aligning to TRBD1. The CDR3 has 14 residues. Trimming took 4 bases from V and 6 from J; bases not matched to a gene: 3. Germline assignment: CDR1 SNHLY and CDR2 FYNNEI. CDR3 region: CASSGDREAGELFF. In DNA form, the CDR3 reads TGTGCCAGCAGTGGGGACAGGGAAGCCGGGGAGCTGTTTTTT.

The chain carries TRBV6-5 and TRBJ2-3, with D possibly TRBD1 on 5 matching bases. This CDR3 is built from 14 residues. Germline lookup yields CDR1 MNHEY and CDR2 SVGAGI. Trimming removed 6 bases from V and 0 bases from J, with 10 bases in between. This CDR3 reads CASSRQLSTDTQYF. The CDR3 nucleotides are TGTGCCAGCAGCAGACAGTTGAGCACAGATACGCAGTATTTT.

The chain has TRBV5-1 and TRBJ2-1, with TRBD2 matching over 8 bases. CDR1 is SGHRS and CDR2 is YFSETQ in the germline V gene. The CDR3 has 15 amino acids. Trimming cost V 2 bases and J 6 bases; bases outside gene matches: 7. The CDR3 reads CASSFDVAGGNEQFF. The CDR3 DNA sequence: TGCGCCAGCAGCTTCGACGTCGCGGGGGGCAATGAGCAGTTCTTC.

This rearrangement joins TRBV30 to TRBJ2-7, with D possibly TRBD1 on 6 matching bases. The CDR3 spans 15 residues. Trimming removed 1 base from V and 3 bases from J, with 16 bases in between. CDR1 and CDR2 from the germline V gene are GTSNPN and SVGIG (reference sequence). DNA of the CDR3: TGTGCCTGGAGTGGCCAGGGGTCCTCCTACTACGAGCAGTACTTC. This gives the protein CAWSGQGSSYYEQYF.

The gene calls are TRBV7-8 and TRBJ2-7, with TRBD2 as a possible D gene (6 bases). The CDR3 sequence is 16 residues long. Germline loops: CDR1 SGHVS, CDR2 FQNEAQ. The V gene lost 5 bases and the J gene lost 5 bases, with 22 bases spanning the gap. CDR3 nucleotides: TGTGCCAGCAGCCCCCGGAGGGATCCCCTCGGGGACGAGCAGTACTTC. This codes for CASSPRRDPLGDEQYF.

The V gene is TRBV5-1, the J gene TRBJ2-7, with D perhaps matching TRBD1 (5 bases). In germline, CDR1 is SGHRS, CDR2 YFSETQ. Trimming removed 1 base from V and 7 bases from J, with 12 bases in between. There are 13 residues in the CDR3. The CDR3 protein is CASSLQGSREQYF. The CDR3 DNA follows: TGCGCCAGCAGCTTGCAGGGTTCAAGGGAGCAGTACTTC.

The V and J genes are TRBV4-1 and TRBJ1-3; possible D gene TRBD1, 5 bases. The ends were cut back, 1 base at V and 3 bases at J, with 10 bases in the middle. CDR1 MGHRA and CDR2 YSYEKL come from the germline V gene. CDR3 size: 15 residues. The CDR3 nucleotides are TGCGCCAGCAGCCAAGTCAGGGCTGGTGGAAACACCATATATTTT. Translating gives CASSQVRAGGNTIYF.